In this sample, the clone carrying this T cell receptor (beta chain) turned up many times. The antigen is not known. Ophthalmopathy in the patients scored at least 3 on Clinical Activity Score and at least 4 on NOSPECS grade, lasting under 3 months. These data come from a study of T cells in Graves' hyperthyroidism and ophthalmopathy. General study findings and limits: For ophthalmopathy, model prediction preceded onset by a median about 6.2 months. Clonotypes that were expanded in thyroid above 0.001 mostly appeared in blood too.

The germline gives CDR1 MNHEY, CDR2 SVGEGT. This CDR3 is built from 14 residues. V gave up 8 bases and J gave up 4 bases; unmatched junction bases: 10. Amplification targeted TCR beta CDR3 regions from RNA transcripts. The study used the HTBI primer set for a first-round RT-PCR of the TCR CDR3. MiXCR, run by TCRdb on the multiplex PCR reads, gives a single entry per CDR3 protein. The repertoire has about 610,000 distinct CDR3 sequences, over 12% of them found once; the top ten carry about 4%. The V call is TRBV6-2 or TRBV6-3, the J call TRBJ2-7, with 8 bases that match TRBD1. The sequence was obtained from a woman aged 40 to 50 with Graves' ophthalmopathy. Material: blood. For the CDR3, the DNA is TGTGCCAGCGCCAGGCCAGGGGGCGGTTACGAGCAGTACTTC. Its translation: CASARPGGGYEQYF.